Presented here are 30 T cell receptor beta chains from one specimen sequenced in a study of blood T cell repertoires in COVID-19. TCRdb keeps only in-frame clones here, not all; method: immunoSEQ multiplex PCR. Altogether roughly 82,000 clones are present, around four fifths being singletons, with the ten largest covering 17%. Sequences were obtained from peripheral blood. The receptor set was obtained from a woman aged 55-70 years with acute or convalescent COVID-19.

In this sample, this clone turned up once. This chain uses TRBV5-4 with TRBJ2-7, with D perhaps TRBD1 (6 bases). The CDR3 has 14 residues. V gave up 6 bases and J gave up 5 bases, with 18 bases separating them. From germline, CDR1 is SGHNT and CDR2 YYREEE (reference sequence). Here the CDR3 reads CASTLQGKNHEQYF. The CDR3 DNA is TGTGCCAGCACCCTCCAGGGGAAAAACCACGAGCAGTACTTC. Drawing the rest from reference TRBV5-4 and TRBJ2-7, the complete variable domain is ETGVTQSPTHLIKTRGQQVTLRCSSQSGHNTVSWYQQALGQGPQFIFQYYREEENGRGNFPPRFSGLQFPNYSSELNVNALELDDSALYLCASTLQGKNHEQYFGPGTRLTVT.

V usage is TRBV20-1 and J usage is TRBJ1-3; a possible D gene is TRBD1 (6 bases). Trimming shortened V by 3 bases and J by 3 bases, and 12 bases separated the two germline ends. This CDR3 is 14 amino acids long. Germline lookup yields CDR1 DFQATT and CDR2 SNEGSKA (reference sequence). As DNA, the CDR3 is TGCAGTGCTAGTACAGGGCTATATGGAAACACCATATATTTT. Its translation: CSASTGLYGNTIYF.

The J gene is TRBJ1-4, the V gene TRBV9, with 7 bases lining up with TRBD1. The V and J ends lost 5 bases and 8 bases, in that order; junction bases with no gene match: 12. This CDR3 has 15 residues. Germline V gene sequence: CDR1 SGDLS, CDR2 YYNGEE. The CDR3 spells CASSYQGGGMEKLFF. The CDR3 bases are TGTGCCAGCAGTTACCAGGGGGGCGGTATGGAAAAACTGTTTTTT.

The chain employs TRBV29-1 and TRBJ2-5; D might be TRBD1 (6 bases). V was cut by 6 bases and J by 10 bases, with 12 bases left in between. The germline V gene encodes CDR1 SQVTM and CDR2 ANQGSEA. This CDR3 has 10 residues. The CDR3 DNA reads TGCAGCGTGGAAACAGGGAACCAGTACTTC. This gives the protein CSVETGNQYF.

The V and J genes are TRBV19 and TRBJ1-3, with 9 bases identical to TRBD1. From germline, CDR1 is LNHDA and CDR2 SQIVND (reference sequence). The junction had 13 bases not matched to a gene; V was cut back by 7 bases and J by 3 bases. CDR3 length: 17 amino acids. The CDR3 loop reads CASIQGAGRTYGNTIYF. In DNA, the CDR3 is TGTGCCAGTATACAGGGGGCGGGAAGAACCTATGGAAACACCATATATTTT.

The gene calls are TRBV19 and TRBJ1-1, with 7 nucleotides matching TRBD1. The CDR3 sequence is 13 residues long. Trimming removed 5 bases from V and 5 bases from J; junction bases left unmatched: 5. Per the germline V gene, CDR1 is LNHDA and CDR2 is SQIVND (reference sequence). The CDR3 region has the DNA TGTGCCAGTAGTCGACAGGGACGAACTGAAGCTTTCTTT. This encodes CASSRQGRTEAFF.

This chain joins TRBV11-2 and TRBJ1-2; tentative D call: TRBD1 (6 bases). The CDR3 length is 16 residues. CDR1 SGHAT and CDR2 FQNNGV come from the germline V gene. Trimming pared 5 bases from V and 0 bases from J, leaving 16 bases between. This CDR3 is CASSRGSGGTNYGYTF. DNA of the CDR3: TGTGCCAGCAGCCGGGGATCGGGGGGCACTAACTATGGCTACACCTTC.

This clone was recorded a few times. The chain links TRBV3-1 (or the pseudogene TRBV3-2) to TRBJ1-4; TRBD1 aligns across 8 bases. Germline CDR1 is LGHDT and CDR2 is YNNKEL (reference sequence). The CDR3 has 16 residues. V dropped 5 bases and J dropped 8; count of bases not matched to a gene: 13. The CDR3 reads CASSAGTGGGGEKLFF. The CDR3 DNA reads TGTGCCAGCAGCGCCGGGACAGGTGGGGGGGGAGAAAAACTGTTTTTT.

CDR3 nucleotide sequence: TGTGCCAGCAGCTCGCGGGGGGGCCTTCGCCAAGAGACCCAGTACTTC. Translation: CASSSRGGLRQETQYF. This rearrangement joins TRBV7-8 to TRBJ2-5; TRBD2 matches at 9 bases. V gave up 4 bases and J gave up 1 base; unmatched junction bases: 7. Germline CDR1 is SGHVS and CDR2 is FQNEAQ. This CDR3 has 16 amino acids.

J is TRBJ2-2 and V is TRBV5-1, with a weak D call TRBD1 (6 bases). Trimming removed 0 bases from V and 6 bases from J, with 9 bases in between. CDR1 is SGHRS, CDR2 YFSETQ, per germline. The CDR3 consists of 14 residues. CDR3 protein: CASSLAQGSGELFF. CDR3 DNA: TGCGCCAGCAGCTTGGCCCAGGGGTCCGGGGAGCTGTTTTTT.

The rearrangement links TRBV7-3 to TRBJ1-5, with TRBD1 matching 8 bases. V was clipped by 0 bases and J by 5 bases; unmatched bases: 3. The length of the CDR3 is 15 residues. Germline CDR1 SGHTA, CDR2 FQGTGA. CDR3 sequence: CASSLTPGQDQPQHF. Here the CDR3 DNA reads TGTGCCAGCAGCTTAACCCCGGGACAGGATCAGCCCCAGCATTTT.

The chain recombines TRBV9 with TRBJ2-7; 10 nucleotides line up with TRBD1. This CDR3 region has 15 residues. The V gene end was trimmed by 4 bases and the J gene end by 4 bases; junction bases not matched to a gene: 8. CDR1 SGDLS and CDR2 YYNGEE come from the germline V gene. The CDR3 protein is CASSTRDRGWYEQYF. In DNA, the CDR3 is TGTGCCAGCAGCACCCGGGACAGGGGATGGTACGAGCAGTACTTC.

V and J are TRBV9 and TRBJ2-1; TRBD2 aligns across 9 bases. V dropped 3 bases and J dropped 8; count of bases not matched to a gene: 6. The germline gives CDR1 SGDLS, CDR2 YYNGEE. The CDR3 spans 14 residues. The DNA for the CDR3 is TGTGCCAGCAGCGCAGCGGGGGGCAGGGATGAGCAGTTCTTC. This sequence encodes CASSAAGGRDEQFF.

This clone was observed at least ten times. The rearrangement uses TRBV30 and TRBJ1-2, with D hard to call. Germline V gene data show CDR1 as GTSNPN and CDR2 as SVGIG (reference sequence). V shed 4 bases and J shed 10 bases, with 10 bases lying between them. The CDR3 length is 10 residues. CDR3 nucleotides: TGTGCCTGGAAGCAAATGTCCTACACCTTC. Translating gives CAWKQMSYTF. The full variable domain, completed using reference TRBV30 and TRBJ1-2, is SQTIHQWPATLVQPVGSPLSLECTVEGTSNPNLYWYRQAAGRGLQLLFYSVGIGQISSEVPQNLSASRPQDRQFILSSKKLLLSDSGFYLCAWKQMSYTFGSGTRLTVV.

V usage is TRBV12-3 or TRBV12-4 and J usage is TRBJ2-1; weak D call: TRBD2 (5 bases). The CDR3 runs to 12 residues. Trimming removed 7 bases from V and 10 bases from J, with 14 bases in between. This CDR3 reads CASTLFGSEQFF. For the CDR3, the DNA is TGTGCCAGCACTCTATTTGGGAGCGAGCAGTTCTTC.

The chain combines TRBV5-1 with TRBJ2-1, with a possible D match to TRBD1 (5 bases). The CDR3 has 14 residues. The germline V and J ends were trimmed by 4 bases and 1 base, with 9 bases remaining between them. Germline CDR1 reads SGHRS; CDR2 reads YFSETQ. The CDR3 coding sequence is TGCGCCAGCAGCGCCCAGGGTTCCTACAATGAGCAGTTCTTC. It codes for CASSAQGSYNEQFF. The whole variable domain, filled in from reference TRBV5-1 and TRBJ2-1, reads KAGVTQTPRYLIKTRGQQVTLSCSPISGHRSVSWYQQTPGQGLQFLFEYFSETQRNKGNFPGRFSGRQFSNSRSEMNVSTLELGDSALYLCASSAQGSYNEQFFGPGTRLTVL.

The chain links TRBV30 to TRBJ1-5; TRBD1 agrees at 11 bases. This CDR3 is 15 amino acids long. Germline CDR1 is GTSNPN and CDR2 is SVGIG (reference sequence). J lost 6 bases, V lost 1 base, and 5 bases had no gene match. The CDR3 sequence is CAWSEGDRGSQPQHF. The CDR3 DNA sequence: TGTGCCTGGAGTGAGGGGGACAGGGGGAGTCAGCCCCAGCATTTT. Combining the CDR3 with reference TRBV30 and TRBJ1-5 gives the whole variable domain SQTIHQWPATLVQPVGSPLSLECTVEGTSNPNLYWYRQAAGRGLQLLFYSVGIGQISSEVPQNLSASRPQDRQFILSSKKLLLSDSGFYLCAWSEGDRGSQPQHFGDGTRLSIL.

The chain couples TRBV5-5 to TRBJ1-3; D call uncertain. The CDR3 is 14 amino acids. Between the trimmed V and J ends, which lost 1 base and 4 bases, there was a span of 9 bases. Germline V CDR1 and CDR2: SGHKS, YYEKEE (reference sequence). The CDR3 protein is CASSLPGRGNTIYF. CDR3 DNA: TGTGCCAGCAGCTTGCCGGGGAGAGGAAACACCATATATTTT. The complete variable domain, with remaining parts taken from reference TRBV5-5 and TRBJ1-3, reads DAGVTQSPTHLIKTRGQQVTLRCSPISGHKSVSWYQQVLGQGPQFIFQYYEKEERGRGNFPDRFSARQFPNYSSELNVNALLLGDSALYLCASSLPGRGNTIYFGEGSWLTVV.

This chain uses TRBV2 with TRBJ1-5; D uncertain. The CDR3 has 13 residues. The germline CDR1 and CDR2 sequences are SNHLY and FYNNEI. V was trimmed by 8 bases and J by 0 bases, leaving 8 bases between them. CDR3 sequence (DNA): TGTGCCAGCCTTAGAGATAGCAATCAGCCCCAGCATTTT. It specifies CASLRDSNQPQHF.

The chain links TRBV19 to TRBJ1-2, with D maybe TRBD1 (6 bases). Trimming took 5 bases from V and 4 from J, leaving 20 bases between them. This CDR3 spans 16 amino acids. CDR1 is LNHDA and CDR2 is SQIVND in the germline V gene (reference sequence). In nucleotides, the CDR3 is TGTGCCAGTAGTTCCCGTCTCCAGGGGTTCCCCTATGGCTACACCTTC. This gives the protein CASSSRLQGFPYGYTF.

The V and J genes are TRBV5-6 and TRBJ2-3; D remains unclear. The length of the CDR3 is 14 residues. The germline CDR1 and CDR2 sequences are SGHDT and YYEEEE. V was pared by 4 bases and J by 3 bases, with 12 bases between. CDR3 in amino acids: CASSLSRLTDTQYF. The CDR3 region has the DNA TGTGCCAGCAGCCTCAGTCGTCTTACAGATACGCAGTATTTT.

The V call is TRBV6-6, the J call TRBJ1-1, with D perhaps matching TRBD1 (6 bases). This CDR3 has 13 amino acids. V dropped 5 bases and J dropped 2 bases, with 9 bases sitting between them. Germline V gives CDR1 MNHNY, CDR2 SVGAGI (reference sequence). CDR3: CASSPDSNTEAFF. DNA for the CDR3: TGTGCCAGCAGTCCGGACAGTAACACTGAAGCTTTCTTT.

The chain combines TRBV29-1 with TRBJ1-3; a weak D match, TRBD1 (5 bases). This CDR3 is 15 amino acids long. V dropped 5 bases and J dropped 0 bases, with 14 bases sitting between them. Germline CDR1 SQVTM, CDR2 ANQGSEA. The CDR3 spells CSVRGGSNSGNTIYF. CDR3 DNA: TGCAGCGTTCGGGGGGGGTCCAACTCTGGAAACACCATATATTTT.

In its sample, this clone was seen many times. V gene TRBV3-1 (or the pseudogene TRBV3-2) combines with J gene TRBJ1-2; maybe TRBD1 (6 bases). V was cut by 2 bases and J by 3 bases, with 13 bases left in between. The germline V gene encodes CDR1 LGHDT and CDR2 YNNKEL (reference sequence). This CDR3 region has 15 residues. CDR3 amino acids: CASSQTRTAHYGYTF. CDR3 sequence (DNA): TGTGCCAGCAGCCAAACTCGGACAGCCCACTATGGCTACACCTTC.

The chain couples TRBV11-3 to TRBJ2-7; TRBD1 matches at 9 bases. In germline, CDR1 is SGHNT, CDR2 YENEEA. This CDR3 has 15 residues. Trimming removed 4 bases from V and 4 bases from J; junction bases left unmatched: 8. In DNA form, the CDR3 reads TGTGCCAGCAGCTCAGCCGGGACAGGGTCTTACGAGCAGTACTTC. Its translation is CASSSAGTGSYEQYF.

The rearrangement uses TRBV5-1 and TRBJ2-5; a possible D gene is TRBD1 (5 bases). This CDR3 contains 13 residues. CDR1 is SGHRS and CDR2 is YFSETQ in the germline V gene. Trimming stripped 0 bases from V and 4 bases from J, with 7 bases between. Here the CDR3 DNA reads TGCGCCAGCAGCTTGGGGCAGGGAGAGACCCAGTACTTC. Translation gives CASSLGQGETQYF.

The J gene is TRBJ2-7, the V gene TRBV3-1 (or the pseudogene TRBV3-2); D perhaps matches TRBD2 (6 bases). The CDR3 loop spans 16 amino acids. Germline V gene lookup returns CDR1 LGHDT and CDR2 YNNKEL (reference sequence). Deletions cut 4 bases from V and 0 bases from J, with 16 bases between. The CDR3 region has the DNA TGTGCCAGCAGCCGCCCGAGTCTAGCGAACTCCTACGAGCAGTACTTC. Protein product: CASSRPSLANSYEQYF.

The rearrangement joins TRBV5-6 to TRBJ2-1, with D tentatively TRBD1 (6 bases). The CDR3 is made up of 15 amino acids. Germline CDR1 is SGHDT and CDR2 is YYEEEE. Trimming stripped 5 bases from V and 5 bases from J, with 17 bases between. Here the CDR3 DNA reads TGTGCCAGCAGTTTCAGGGGTGTCGCTAACAATGAGCAGTTCTTC. Its translation is CASSFRGVANNEQFF. Drawing the rest from reference TRBV5-6 and TRBJ2-1, the complete variable domain is DAGVTQSPTHLIKTRGQQVTLRCSPKSGHDTVSWYQQALGQGPQFIFQYYEEEERQRGNFPDRFSGHQFPNYSSELNVNALLLGDSALYLCASSFRGVANNEQFFGPGTRLTVL.

V gene TRBV19 combines with J gene TRBJ1-2; 7 positions agree with TRBD1. The germline CDR1 and CDR2 sequences are LNHDA and SQIVND (reference sequence). CDR3 length: 17 residues. Trimming removed 3 bases from V and 2 bases from J; junction bases left unmatched: 12. CDR3 sequence reads: CASSIPSSGTENYGYTF. The DNA of the CDR3 is TGTGCCAGTAGTATTCCCTCATCCGGGACAGAAAACTATGGCTACACCTTC.

The V gene is TRBV30, the J gene TRBJ2-1; 9 positions match TRBD2. CDR1 is GTSNPN, CDR2 SVGIG, per germline (reference sequence). With 5 bases clipped from V and 9 bases from J, the junction kept 14 bases outside the gene matches. This CDR3 comprises 15 residues. Here the CDR3 reads CAWGPSGGPDFEQFF. CDR3 DNA: TGTGCCTGGGGACCCAGCGGGGGGCCGGACTTTGAGCAGTTCTTC.